Reported below is one T cell receptor (beta chain). Its antigen remains unidentified. This sample is drawn from a study of post-analysis software for immune sequencing data. Study details: Some patients lacked subtype; others had relapsing-remitting, secondary progressive or progressive-relapsing disease. The study, taken as a whole, reports: Multiple sclerosis patients showed significantly lower normalized Chao1 diversity than controls did. Same-batch samples co-clustered strongly by F measure. About 5 TRBV segments occurring more often in patients than controls included TRBV5-6, TRBV5-1 and TRBV20-1.

The CDR3 loop spans 16 amino acids. The V gene's germline CDR1 is LGHDT and CDR2 YNNKEL (reference sequence). The J segment lost 7 bases and the V segment lost 0 bases, leaving 4 bases of the junction unmatched. TCR beta cDNA libraries included unique molecular identifiers. TCRdb redid the calling of the PCR reads with MiXCR, one entry per CDR3 protein. The repertoire consists of about 460,000 distinct CDR3 sequences, with around 40% occurring once and the leading ten covering roughly 12%. V gene TRBV3-1 combines with J gene TRBJ2-2, with 11 nucleotides matching TRBD2. The receptor was derived from a girl aged 10 to 17 with multiple sclerosis. The sample taken for sequencing was blood. The CDR3 protein is CASSQELAGVIGELFF. The CDR3, as DNA: TGTGCCAGCAGCCAAGAACTAGCGGGAGTTATCGGGGAGCTGTTTTTT.